The entry below gives a single TCR beta chain sequence along with its context. The entry originates in a study of blood T cell repertoires in COVID-19. The wider study: COVID-19 samples, acute and convalescent, were from the United States, Italy and Spain. The analysed material was cDNA or gDNA that came from T cells, B-cell-depleted T cells, or PBMCs.

The CDR3 has 16 residues. From germline, CDR1 is SEHNR and CDR2 FQNEAQ (reference sequence). The trim removed 5 bases at V and 7 bases at J, leaving 11 bases unmatched. In the authors' methods: Estimation of nucleated cell counts relied on the amplification of reference gene primers. Assay used: immunoSEQ multiplex PCR; TCRdb lists only in-frame clones, some missing. V and J calls plus clone size are reproduced from that table; the DNA served to infer D and trimming. The sample records 380,000 or so clones, more than 75% being singletons. This receptor was taken from a human donor with acute or convalescent COVID-19. The donor label of this sample is uncertain. The sample taken for sequencing was peripheral blood. The chain couples TRBV7-9 to TRBJ1-4, with 9 bases fitting TRBD1. The CDR3 is CASSPPTGTGSEKLFF. The CDR3 bases are TGTGCCAGCAGCCCCCCTACCGGGACAGGGAGTGAAAAACTGTTTTTT.